These 14 T cell receptor beta chains were all obtained from the same sample, sequenced in a study of OX40 agonist ivuxolimab in advanced cancers. The protocol was immunoSEQ multiplex PCR, while the TCRdb copy is restricted to in-frame clones and leaves out a portion. Here the sample spans around 60,000 clones, 82% being singletons. This specimen was CD4+ or CD8+ T cells sorted from blood, taken in a trial of the OX40 agonist ivuxolimab. The receptors stem from an adult with an advanced solid tumor such as melanoma, head and neck, liver or kidney cancer.

The chain links TRBV30 to TRBJ1-2, with 9 positions matching TRBD1. The CDR3 sequence is 14 residues long. In germline, CDR1 is GTSNPN, CDR2 SVGIG (reference sequence). V was pared by 3 bases and J by 4 bases, with 6 bases of the junction left unmatched. Here the CDR3 reads CAWSYRGRPYGYTF. CDR3 bases: TGTGCCTGGAGCTACAGGGGGCGCCCCTATGGCTACACCTTC.

Only a few counts were recorded for this clone. The CDR3 here is CASRTSGASTDTQYF. DNA of the CDR3: TGTGCCAGCCGGACTAGCGGGGCGTCGACAGATACGCAGTATTTT. The rearrangement joins TRBV18 to TRBJ2-3, with 12 bases identical to TRBD2. Trimming took 8 bases from V and 3 from J; bases not matched to a gene: 6. Germline lookup yields CDR1 KGHSH and CDR2 LQKENI. The CDR3 has 15 residues.

Only a few counts were recorded for this clone. The chain is built from TRBV5-8 and TRBJ2-3; no clear D gene. This CDR3 is 15 amino acids long. The V end was cut by 0 bases, the J end by 2 bases, with 10 bases between. Germline assignment: CDR1 SGHTS and CDR2 YDEGEE. CDR3 coding DNA: TGTGCCAGCAGCTTGGGAGGCAGGTACACAGATACGCAGTATTTT. This codes for CASSLGGRYTDTQYF.

The chain has TRBV7-8 and TRBJ2-6; D remains ambiguous. Trimming cost V 2 bases and J 0 bases, with 2 bases left between them. From germline, CDR1 is SGHVS and CDR2 FQNEAQ. The CDR3 runs 14 residues. The CDR3, as DNA: TGTGCCAGCAGCTTAACCTCTGGGGCCAACGTCCTGACTTTC. Translation gives CASSLTSGANVLTF.

The chain uses TRBV5-6 and TRBJ1-5; 10 nucleotides agree with TRBD1. Per germline, CDR1 SGHDT and CDR2 YYEEEE. The V and J ends lost 3 bases and 7 bases, in that order; junction bases with no gene match: 10. This CDR3 has 16 residues. CDR3 sequence (DNA): TGTGCCAGCAGCTATTGGACAGGGGGGGGACGACAGCCCCAGCATTTT. This sequence encodes CASSYWTGGGRQPQHF.

The gene calls are TRBV4-3 and TRBJ2-7; D may be TRBD1 (5 bases). The CDR3 covers 13 residues. Germline values: CDR1 LGHNA, CDR2 YSLEER. Trimming pared 3 bases from V and 6 bases from J, leaving 12 bases between. CDR3 DNA: TGCGCCAGCAGCCAGCTCACAGGTCGCGAGCAGTACTTC. As protein: CASSQLTGREQYF.

The chain has TRBV28 and TRBJ1-5; D gene ambiguous. V was cut by 7 bases and J by 7 bases, with 14 bases left in between. Germline V gene sequence: CDR1 MDHEN, CDR2 SYDVKM. There are 13 residues in the CDR3. The CDR3 reads CASTVGSHQPQHF. CDR3 nucleotide sequence: TGTGCCAGCACAGTGGGAAGTCACCAGCCCCAGCATTTT.

The chain employs TRBV29-1 and TRBJ1-1; 7 bases align to TRBD1. Germline V gene data show CDR1 as SQVTM and CDR2 as ANQGSEA. The CDR3 totals 14 residues. V lost 4 bases to trimming and J lost 6 bases; unmatched junction nucleotides: 11. The CDR3 loop is CSVVDRNRGAEAFF. Written as DNA, the CDR3 is TGCAGCGTTGTGGATAGAAACAGGGGAGCTGAAGCTTTCTTT.

The chain links TRBV4-1 to TRBJ2-5; 7 bases match TRBD1. The DNA end is more similar to TRBJ2-7, so the J call may be wrong. From germline, CDR1 is MGHRA and CDR2 YSYEKL. This CDR3 comprises 15 residues. CDR3 sequence: CASRLKRQGSYEQYF. The CDR3 DNA follows: TGCGCCAGCAGACTAAAACGACAGGGCTCCTACGAGCAGTACTTC.

The CDR3 sequence: CASSSTGQKEKLFF. The CDR3 coding sequence is TGTGCCAGCAGCTCAACGGGACAGAAGGAAAAACTGTTTTTT. The rearrangement links TRBV7-8 to TRBJ1-4; 7 bases align to TRBD1. The CDR3 loop spans 14 amino acids. Germline CDR1 reads SGHVS; CDR2 reads FQNEAQ. V shed 4 bases, J shed 8 bases, and the junction held 7 bases outside the gene matches.

This clone was found once. This chain joins TRBV7-2 and TRBJ1-5; a weak D match, TRBD1 (5 bases). The germline CDR1 and CDR2 sequences are SGHTA and FQGNSA. This CDR3 comprises 13 residues. V was clipped by 2 bases and J by 5 bases, with 7 bases between them. The CDR3 reads CASSLTGDQPQHF. The CDR3 DNA is TGTGCCAGCAGCTTAACAGGAGATCAGCCCCAGCATTTT.

CDR3 in amino acids: CASSKLAGGSYNEQFF. The CDR3 DNA reads TGTGCCAGTAGCAAACTAGCGGGAGGATCCTACAATGAGCAGTTCTTC. V is TRBV19 and J is TRBJ2-1; 12 bases map to TRBD2. The length of the CDR3 is 16 residues. With V trimmed by 6 bases and J by 1 base, 4 bases remained unmatched. Germline CDR1 LNHDA, CDR2 SQIVND (reference sequence).

The V call is TRBV2, the J call TRBJ2-3; 7 nucleotides align to TRBD2. Per the germline V gene, CDR1 is SNHLY and CDR2 is FYNNEI. The CDR3 is 16 amino acids. The junction had 3 bases not matched to a gene; V was cut back by 0 bases and J by 0 bases. The CDR3 loop is CASSEAGRGSTDTQYF. In DNA, the CDR3 is TGTGCCAGCAGTGAAGCCGGGCGGGGGAGCACAGATACGCAGTATTTT. Looking up the rest from reference TRBV2 and TRBJ2-3 gives the full variable domain: EPEVTQTPSHQVTQMGQEVILRCVPISNHLYFYWYRQILGQKVEFLVSFYNNEISEKSEIFDDQFSVERPDGSNFTLKIRSTKLEDSAMYFCASSEAGRGSTDTQYFGPGTRLTVL.

The chain joins TRBV30 to TRBJ2-3; D gene ambiguous. Trimming left V 1 base short and J 8 bases short, with 7 bases between. This CDR3 is built from 11 residues. The germline V gene encodes CDR1 GTSNPN and CDR2 SVGIG (reference sequence). This chain's CDR3 is CAWSATLTQYF. DNA of the CDR3: TGTGCCTGGAGTGCAACACTTACGCAGTATTTT.